The 13 T cell receptor beta chains in this list originate from one sample, sequenced in a study of technical replicates of blood from several donors. Only in-frame clones appear in the TCRdb table, and some are missing; sequencing was by immunoSEQ multiplex PCR. The sample has roughly 82,000 clones, 95% to 96% seen once; the top ten hold approximately 0.39%. Material for sequencing was T cells isolated from PBMCs. The receptors shown here come from a human donor in good health.

This clone showed up just once. The chain uses TRBV6-6 and TRBJ2-3; 11 bases are shared with TRBD2. The CDR3 contains 16 residues. Trimming took 4 bases from V and 4 from J; bases not matched to a gene: 7. The germline CDR1 and CDR2 sequences are MNHNY and SVGAGI (reference sequence). This CDR3 reads CASSFLAGGVPDTQYF. CDR3 sequence (DNA): TGTGCCAGCAGTTTTTTAGCGGGAGGGGTCCCAGATACGCAGTATTTT.

V gene TRBV27 combines with J gene TRBJ1-5, with D possibly TRBD1 on 5 matching bases. Germline CDR1 is MNHEY and CDR2 is SMNVEV (reference sequence). Deletions cut 5 bases from V and 2 bases from J, with 13 bases between. The CDR3 runs to 15 residues. The CDR3 DNA reads TGTGCCAGCAGTCCTCCAGGGACTGGCAATCAGCCCCAGCATTTT. Protein product: CASSPPGTGNQPQHF.

The rearrangement uses TRBV9 and TRBJ2-1; TRBD2 is a possible D gene (6 bases). Deletions cut 0 bases from V and 7 bases from J, with 11 bases between. The CDR3 consists of 14 residues. The germline V gene has CDR1 SGDLS and CDR2 YYNGEE. This CDR3 is CASSVAGEWNEQFF. CDR3 sequence (DNA): TGTGCCAGCAGCGTAGCGGGAGAATGGAATGAGCAGTTCTTC.

The J gene is TRBJ2-1, the V gene TRBV14; D is uncertain. The V gene's germline CDR1 is SGHDN and CDR2 FVKESK. This CDR3 comprises 11 residues. V lost 0 bases, J lost 12 bases, and 6 bases lay in between. DNA for the CDR3: TGTGCCAGCAGCCAAGAAGCGCGGCAGTTCTTC. Its protein product is CASSQEARQFF.

J is TRBJ1-3 and V is TRBV5-1; TRBD1 might be the D (6 bases). The V gene's germline CDR1 is SGHRS and CDR2 YFSETQ. Trimming pared 4 bases from V and 4 bases from J, leaving 15 bases between. There are 15 residues in the CDR3. The DNA for the CDR3 is TGCGCCAGCAGCCCGGGACAATTGGGCGGAAACACCATATATTTT. Residues: CASSPGQLGGNTIYF.

The rearrangement links TRBV7-9 to TRBJ1-2; 7 positions agree with TRBD1. Germline CDR1 is SEHNR and CDR2 is FQNEAQ (reference sequence). CDR3 length equals 13 residues. V lost 5 bases and J lost 2; bases outside the gene matches: 2. The CDR3 DNA reads as TGTGCCAGCAGCGGGGGACAGAACTATGGCTACACCTTC. This translates into CASSGGQNYGYTF. The full variable domain, rest sourced from reference TRBV7-9 and TRBJ1-2, is DTGVSQNPRHKITKRGQNVTFRCDPISEHNRLYWYRQTLGQGPEFLTYFQNEAQLEKSRLLSDRFSAERPKGSFSTLEIQRTEQGDSAMYLCASSGGQNYGYTFGSGTRLTVV.

The rearrangement joins TRBV5-5 to TRBJ1-5; TRBD1 matches at 7 bases. The trim removed 4 bases at V and 5 bases at J, leaving 9 bases unmatched. The germline gives CDR1 SGHKS, CDR2 YYEKEE (reference sequence). CDR3 size: 15 residues. CDR3 sequence reads: CASSHLTGDDQPQHF. The CDR3 DNA reads TGTGCCAGCAGCCACCTTACAGGGGATGATCAGCCCCAGCATTTT. Filled out from reference TRBV5-5 and TRBJ1-5, the complete variable domain reads DAGVTQSPTHLIKTRGQQVTLRCSPISGHKSVSWYQQVLGQGPQFIFQYYEKEERGRGNFPDRFSARQFPNYSSELNVNALLLGDSALYLCASSHLTGDDQPQHFGDGTRLSIL.

V is TRBV6-5 and J is TRBJ2-7; 7 bases fit TRBD2. Losses at the gene ends were 8 bases for V and 5 bases for J; bases not matched to a gene: 15. The germline CDR1 and CDR2 sequences are MNHEY and SVGAGI. The CDR3 spans 15 residues. CDR3 region: CASGGPKAGRNEQYF. Here the CDR3 DNA reads TGTGCCAGCGGGGGACCCAAAGCGGGGCGGAACGAGCAGTACTTC.

The chain is built from TRBV7-9 and TRBJ2-3; 7 nucleotides agree with TRBD2. Germline CDR1 SEHNR, CDR2 FQNEAQ (reference sequence). The CDR3 is made up of 16 amino acids. V lost 4 bases, J lost 2 bases, and 9 bases stayed unmatched. The CDR3 DNA reads as TGTGCCAGCAGCTCCCGAATAGCGGGCCCCACAGATACGCAGTATTTT. Amino acids: CASSSRIAGPTDTQYF.

The chain recombines TRBV5-1 with TRBJ2-7; 8 bases are a match to TRBD1. The CDR3 totals 14 residues. Germline V lookup: CDR1 SGHRS, CDR2 YFSETQ. Trimming removed 7 bases from V and 3 bases from J; junction bases left unmatched: 9. The DNA of the CDR3 is TGCGCCAGCGGACCCTCCGGGACAGGCTACGAGCAGTACTTC. As protein: CASGPSGTGYEQYF.

The chain carries TRBV19 and TRBJ2-7; D perhaps matches TRBD1 (6 bases). Between the trimmed V and J ends, which lost 1 base and 5 bases, there was a span of 9 bases. CDR3 length equals 13 residues. Germline V lookup: CDR1 LNHDA, CDR2 SQIVND (reference sequence). CDR3 protein: CASSIGSGDEQYF. The CDR3 DNA reads TGTGCCAGTAGTATAGGTTCAGGGGACGAGCAGTACTTC.

The chain is built from TRBV4-3 and TRBJ2-2; the match to TRBD2 covers 8 bases. Germline V lookup: CDR1 LGHNA, CDR2 YSLEER. This CDR3 region has 17 residues. Trimming at V came to 0 bases and at J to 3 bases, leaving 6 bases not matched to a gene. CDR3 bases: TGCGCCAGCAGCCAAGATACAGCGGGAGAGGACACCGGGGAGCTGTTTTTT. Protein product: CASSQDTAGEDTGELFF.

The chain recombines TRBV11-3 with TRBJ2-7; the match to TRBD1 covers 10 bases. The CDR3 length is 15 residues. Germline trimming cut 10 bases from V and 6 bases from J; bases unmatched to any gene: 15. Germline CDR1 is SGHNT and CDR2 is YENEEA. As DNA, the CDR3 is TGTGCCACAGCCCCCCGACAGGGGGCTCCCTCCGAGCAGTACTTC. This gives the protein CATAPRQGAPSEQYF.